These 30 T cell receptor beta chains originate from one sample sequenced in a study of CD8+CD57+ T cells in acquired aplastic anemia. CD8+CD57+ cell expansion had been shown by flow cytometry in patients chosen for sequencing. TCR beta VDJ and CDR3 profiles were obtained from a genomic DNA template. TCRdb processed the reads anew with MiXCR; each CDR3 protein has one entry. The sample yields 310,000 or so distinct CDR3 sequences, approximately 60% seen once. The material sequenced was sorted CD4+, CD8+, or CD8+CD57+ T cells (not recorded which) from PBMCs. These receptors all come from a human donor with aplastic anemia.

V is TRBV2 and J is TRBJ1-1, with a possible D match to TRBD1 (6 bases). This CDR3 spans 13 amino acids. Germline V gene sequence: CDR1 SNHLY, CDR2 FYNNEI. Trimming left V 6 bases short and J 5 bases short, with 13 bases between. The DNA for the CDR3 is TGTGCCAGCAGAGTCGCTCAGGGGACTGAAGCTTTCTTT. The encoded protein is CASRVAQGTEAFF.

The CDR3 DNA is TGCGCCAGCAGTGCAGGGCTCTACGAGCAGTACTTC. Amino acids: CASSAGLYEQYF. This chain uses TRBV5-1 with TRBJ2-7, with a tentative D call TRBD1 (5 bases). V was clipped by 5 bases and J by 3 bases, with 9 bases between them. The V gene's germline CDR1 is SGHRS and CDR2 YFSETQ. The CDR3 length is 12 residues.

V and J are TRBV20-1 and TRBJ2-1; tentative D call: TRBD1 (5 bases). With 3 bases removed from V and 9 bases from J, the gap between germline ends came to 12 bases. This CDR3 region has 12 residues. Per germline, CDR1 DFQATT and CDR2 SNEGSKA (reference sequence). The chain's CDR3 is CSASRGGGEQFF. In nucleotides, the CDR3 is TGCAGTGCTAGTAGGGGTGGTGGTGAGCAGTTCTTC.

CDR3 in DNA: TGTGCCAGCAGCTTGGGACAGGGGTTGGCCTACGAGCAGTACTTC. Its protein product is CASSLGQGLAYEQYF. This sequence joins TRBV5-6 and TRBJ2-7; TRBD1 aligns across 8 bases. With V trimmed by 0 bases and J by 2 bases, 4 bases remained unmatched. Germline V CDR1 and CDR2: SGHDT, YYEEEE. The CDR3 runs to 15 residues. Looking up the rest from reference TRBV5-6 and TRBJ2-7 gives the full variable domain: DAGVTQSPTHLIKTRGQQVTLRCSPKSGHDTVSWYQQALGQGPQFIFQYYEEEERQRGNFPDRFSGHQFPNYSSELNVNALLLGDSALYLCASSLGQGLAYEQYFGPGTRLTVT.

The rearrangement joins TRBV2 to TRBJ1-2, with D perhaps TRBD1 (6 bases). CDR1 and CDR2 (germline): SNHLY, FYNNEI. The CDR3 is 14 residues long. Between the trimmed V and J ends, which lost 4 bases and 2 bases, there was a span of 11 bases. The DNA for the CDR3 is TGTGCCAGCAGTGCCCAACAGGGAAACTATGGCTACACCTTC. This translates into CASSAQQGNYGYTF.

The chain is built from TRBV20-1 and TRBJ2-5; no firm D call. The J call could be wrong; TRBJ2-7 is a better fit for the DNA end. The CDR3 totals 11 residues. CDR1 DFQATT and CDR2 SNEGSKA come from the germline V gene (reference sequence). CDR3 in amino acids: CSAPHPYEQYF. The CDR3 DNA reads as TGCAGTGCTCCGCACCCCTACGAGCAGTACTTC.

The chain carries TRBV7-2 and TRBJ2-5; TRBD1 agrees at 7 bases. The CDR3 totals 14 residues. Germline values: CDR1 SGHTA, CDR2 FQGNSA. V lost 4 bases to trimming and J lost 6 bases; unmatched junction nucleotides: 8. CDR3 DNA sequence: TGTGCCAGCAGCTCAAGACAGGGTGGGAAGACCCAGTACTTC. Translated, it gives CASSSRQGGKTQYF.

The rearrangement uses TRBV19 and TRBJ1-1; tentatively, D is TRBD1 (5 bases). The germline V gene has CDR1 LNHDA and CDR2 SQIVND (reference sequence). The CDR3 length is 15 residues. The V gene lost 1 base and the J gene lost 1 base, with 10 bases spanning the gap. The CDR3 protein is CASSIGLGENTEAFF. The CDR3 DNA follows: TGTGCCAGTAGTATAGGTCTGGGGGAGAACACTGAAGCTTTCTTT.

The V and J genes are TRBV19 and TRBJ1-1; a weak D match, TRBD1 (5 bases). V was pared by 6 bases and J by 1 base, with 12 bases between. CDR1 and CDR2 (germline): LNHDA, SQIVND (reference sequence). This CDR3 spans 14 amino acids. The CDR3 bases are TGTGCCAGTAGGGCAGGGTGGGCGAACACTGAAGCTTTCTTT. Translation: CASRAGWANTEAFF.

This clonotype showed up just a few times. The J gene is TRBJ2-5, the V gene TRBV7-3, with D maybe TRBD1 (6 bases). V shed 3 bases and J shed 5 bases, with 10 bases lying between them. The CDR3 runs to 13 residues. The germline V gene has CDR1 SGHTA and CDR2 FQGTGA. The CDR3 loop is CASSFAGVETQYF. The CDR3 DNA follows: TGTGCCAGCAGCTTTGCAGGGGTGGAGACCCAGTACTTC.

The sample holds many counts of this clonotype. This chain joins TRBV5-5 and TRBJ1-2; D is unclear. This CDR3 contains 12 residues. Germline V gives CDR1 SGHKS, CDR2 YYEKEE (reference sequence). V was pared by 0 bases and J by 7 bases, with 7 bases between. The CDR3 DNA reads TGTGCCAGCAGCTTGGATGTGGGTGGCTACACCTTC. This sequence encodes CASSLDVGGYTF.

The genes are TRBV20-1 and TRBJ2-7; weak D call: TRBD1 (6 bases). The CDR3 loop spans 14 amino acids. CDR1 DFQATT and CDR2 SNEGSKA come from the germline V gene (reference sequence). V was pared by 3 bases and J by 3 bases, with 15 bases between. CDR3: CSARSRGVFYEQYF. For the CDR3, the DNA is TGCAGTGCTAGGAGCAGGGGAGTTTTCTACGAGCAGTACTTC.

With regard to this clonotype: The germline gene is not matched at one end of the junction; a read error may be the cause. The rearrangement uses TRBV7-9 and TRBJ2-1; D remains unclear. CDR3 size: 13 residues. CDR1 and CDR2 (germline): SEHNR, FQNEAQ (reference sequence). The CDR3 region is CASSPGQRNEQFF. The CDR3 DNA reads as TGCGCCAGCAGCCCGGGCCAACGCAATGAGCAGTTCTTC.

In nucleotides, the CDR3 is TGTGCCAGCAGTAGGCCATTTCGCGATCAGCCCCAGCATTTT. Translating gives CASSRPFRDQPQHF. The chain employs TRBV2 and TRBJ1-5; D call uncertain. This CDR3 has 14 amino acids. Looked up from germline, CDR1 is SNHLY and CDR2 is FYNNEI. With 5 bases removed from V and 5 bases from J, the gap between germline ends came to 13 bases.

V and J are TRBV7-9 and TRBJ2-3; TRBD2 matches 14 bases. Trimming cost V 5 bases and J 5 bases; bases outside gene matches: 6. Germline CDR1 is SEHNR and CDR2 is FQNEAQ (reference sequence). The CDR3 contains 16 residues. The CDR3 spells CASSARLAGGRDTQYF. The CDR3 bases are TGTGCCAGCAGCGCCCGACTAGCGGGAGGGCGAGATACGCAGTATTTT. Full variable domain (remainder filled in from reference TRBV7-9 and TRBJ2-3): DTGVSQNPRHKITKRGQNVTFRCDPISEHNRLYWYRQTLGQGPEFLTYFQNEAQLEKSRLLSDRFSAERPKGSFSTLEIQRTEQGDSAMYLCASSARLAGGRDTQYFGPGTRLTVL.

This clonotype was counted ten times or more. The chain is built from TRBV20-1 and TRBJ2-3; D unresolved. This CDR3 is built from 15 residues. Germline-derived CDR1 and CDR2 are DFQATT and SNEGSKA (reference sequence). Trimming removed 0 bases from V and 3 bases from J, with 13 bases in between. For the CDR3, the DNA is TGCAGTGCTAGAGATCCGAGACGGAGAACAGATACGCAGTATTTT. It specifies CSARDPRRRTDTQYF.

The chain uses TRBV20-1 and TRBJ1-1; unclear D gene. The germline CDR1 and CDR2 sequences are DFQATT and SNEGSKA (reference sequence). Trimming shortened V by 6 bases and J by 2 bases, and 13 bases separated the two germline ends. The CDR3 extends over 13 amino acids. CDR3 amino acids: CSAGGRVNTEAFF. As DNA, the CDR3 is TGCAGTGCGGGAGGGAGGGTCAACACTGAAGCTTTCTTT.

The J gene is TRBJ1-2, the V gene TRBV20-1, with 12 bases that match TRBD1. The CDR3 loop spans 14 amino acids. Germline CDR1 DFQATT, CDR2 SNEGSKA (reference sequence). Trimming at V came to 6 bases and at J to 3 bases, leaving 5 bases not matched to a gene. CDR3 nucleotides: TGCAGTGCAAGGGACAGGGGGCTGTACTATGGCTACACCTTC. This codes for CSARDRGLYYGYTF.

The V gene is TRBV14, the J gene TRBJ1-5; 7 nucleotides line up with TRBD1. The germline V gene encodes CDR1 SGHDN and CDR2 FVKESK. The CDR3 length is 14 residues. With 5 bases clipped from V and 13 bases from J, the junction kept 14 bases outside the gene matches. CDR3 nucleotides: TGTGCCAGCAGCTACCGACAGGGTACGTCGCCACAGCATTTT. It specifies CASSYRQGTSPQHF.

This clonotype was detected many times. The chain joins TRBV10-3 to TRBJ1-2; perhaps TRBD1 as D (5 bases). V lost 7 bases and J lost 4, with 13 bases in between. The germline V gene has CDR1 ENHRY and CDR2 SYGVKD. This CDR3 contains 13 residues. CDR3 sequence: CAINGGDGYGYTF. CDR3 DNA sequence: TGTGCCATCAATGGGGGTGATGGCTATGGCTACACCTTC.

This clonotype was observed many times. The V and J genes are TRBV20-1 and TRBJ2-5; 7 nucleotides match TRBD2. CDR1 and CDR2 (germline): DFQATT, SNEGSKA (reference sequence). The J segment lost 3 bases and the V segment lost 2 bases, leaving 0 bases of the junction unmatched. CDR3 length: 12 residues. The CDR3 region has the DNA TGCAGTGCTAGACTAGCGGAAGAGACCCAGTACTTC. Encoded protein: CSARLAEETQYF.

V is TRBV12-3 or TRBV12-4 and J is TRBJ2-5, with D perhaps TRBD1 (5 bases). There are 14 residues in the CDR3. Trimming took off 2 bases at V and 7 bases at J, with 14 bases between the two ends. The CDR3 is CASSLMVPQGTQYF. CDR3 nucleotides: TGTGCCAGCAGTTTAATGGTACCGCAGGGGACCCAGTACTTC.

This clonotype was counted many times. V gene TRBV7-9 combines with J gene TRBJ1-5; possible D gene TRBD1, 6 bases. V was shortened by 1 base and J by 4 bases, with 11 bases between the two germline ends. Looked up from germline, CDR1 is SEHNR and CDR2 is FQNEAQ (reference sequence). CDR3 size: 15 residues. The CDR3 DNA is TGTGCCAGCAGCTTAGGGGTCACAGGGAATCAGCCCCAGCATTTT. This codes for CASSLGVTGNQPQHF.

This clonotype was detected only a few times. V usage is TRBV24-1 and J usage is TRBJ1-1; D is uncertain. The germline V gene has CDR1 KGHDR and CDR2 SFDVKD. CDR3 length equals 12 residues. Trimming cost V 4 bases and J 1 base, with 3 bases left between them. The CDR3 DNA follows: TGTGCCACCAGTGACCCGAACACTGAAGCTTTCTTT. Its translation: CATSDPNTEAFF.

With respect to this clonotype: The junction departs from germline at one end; a sequencing error may be responsible. The chain combines TRBV2 with TRBJ2-5; 8 nucleotides match TRBD2. This CDR3 region has 14 residues. CDR1 SNHLY and CDR2 FYNNEI come from the germline V gene. The CDR3, as DNA: TGTGGCAGCAGGAGGACTAGCAATCAAGAGACACAGTACTTC. It translates to CGSRRTSNQETQYF.

This clonotype has a count of ten or more. The chain combines TRBV5-5 with TRBJ2-4; perhaps TRBD1 as D (6 bases). The CDR3 contains 18 residues. The germline gives CDR1 SGHKS, CDR2 YYEKEE (reference sequence). V was pared by 0 bases and J by 0 bases, with 16 bases between. This CDR3 reads CASSLGFRGPLAKNIQYF. CDR3 sequence (DNA): TGTGCCAGCAGCTTGGGCTTCAGGGGCCCATTAGCCAAAAACATTCAGTACTTC.

The J gene is TRBJ1-6, the V gene TRBV9; 7 bases line up with TRBD1. The V and J ends lost 2 bases and 6 bases, in that order; junction bases with no gene match: 5. CDR1 and CDR2 (germline): SGDLS, YYNGEE. The CDR3 loop spans 15 amino acids. The CDR3 DNA reads TGTGCCAGCAGCGTTCGGGACAGTCTTAATTCACCCCTCCACTTT. Encoded protein: CASSVRDSLNSPLHF.

J is TRBJ2-3 and V is TRBV20-1, with 9 bases that match TRBD2. Germline V gives CDR1 DFQATT, CDR2 SNEGSKA (reference sequence). CDR3 length: 14 residues. Unmatched junction bases numbered 6, after V lost 6 bases and J lost 2 bases. The CDR3 sequence: CSARRGGVTDTQYF. Here the CDR3 DNA reads TGCAGTGCCAGACGCGGGGGGGTCACAGATACGCAGTATTTT.

Concerning this clonotype itself: Because it lacks the conserved phenylalanine or tryptophan at the end, this CDR3 is likely a read error. The chain has TRBV9 and TRBJ2-7; perhaps TRBD1 as D (5 bases). V lost 0 bases and J 5 bases, leaving 12 bases between the germline ends. The CDR3 runs 14 residues. Germline lookup yields CDR1 SGDLS and CDR2 YYNGEE. For the CDR3, the DNA is TGTGCCAGCAGCGTAGCTGCGACAGATCACGAGCAGTACCTC. Translating it yields CASSVAATDHEQYL.

The gene calls are TRBV7-3 and TRBJ2-2; the D is unclear. V gave up 8 bases and J gave up 3 bases, with 4 bases separating them. Per germline, CDR1 SGHTA and CDR2 FQGTGA. This CDR3 is 11 amino acids long. This CDR3 is CASLDTGELFF. The CDR3 DNA is TGTGCCAGCTTGGACACCGGGGAGCTGTTTTTT.